Given below is one TCR beta chain in context. What it recognizes is unknown. This sample was included in a study of T cell responses to AZD1222 COVID-19 vaccine. This table comes from immunoSEQ multiplex PCR, and its TCRdb copy is limited to in-frame clones, with some not included. The sample has about 150,000 clones; over 70% are singletons. Whole-study results and caveats: CD4 TCRs covered the whole spike, strongest at regions 160-218 and 743-854. Among AZD1222 vaccinees, only 5 or 6 were seropositive at baseline.

The sequenced sample was peripheral blood, obtained 28 days after the second AZD1222 dose. This TCR derives from an adult who received the AZD1222 COVID-19 vaccine.

The chain's CDR3 is CASSGGGSSKTDTQYF. CDR3 bases: TGTGCCAGCAGCGGAGGCGGGAGCTCGAAAACAGATACGCAGTATTTT. The chain employs TRBV9 and TRBJ2-3, with 7 bases lining up with TRBD2. Germline values: CDR1 SGDLS, CDR2 YYNGEE. V gave up 3 bases and J gave up 3 bases; unmatched junction bases: 10. The CDR3 loop spans 16 amino acids.